This TCR beta chain stems from a study of shared clonotypes between healthy human individuals (dated by TCRdb to 2020 to 2021). In the study overall: The cohort comprised two women and a few men aged 18 to 49 years. Different laboratories and diverse techniques were used to prepare libraries and sequence TCR repertoires, to increase sequencing depth and limit assay-specific biases. Each donor's leukapheresis produced roughly between roughly 0.85 and 10 billion PBMCs. To estimate repertoire size and how much clonotypes are shared between individuals, the study performed deep sequencing of blood TCR repertoires from five healthy adults.

Summary of the overall study and its limitations: The genetic and exposure-history diversity represented was limited by the small number of donors. Based on pairwise subsampling, the degree of clonotype sharing among donors was expected to be affected by sequencing depth. Sampling was limited to blood, and TCR repertoires in tissue likely differ from TCR repertoires in blood.

TCR CDR3 regions were amplified from genomic DNA by multiplex PCR using the deep immunoSEQ assay. For each cell subset, the extracted genomic DNA was distributed evenly across all wells of several immunoSEQ 96-well plates, and each plate served as one replicate. Each replicate PCR for unsorted PBMC received about 0.3 ug genomic DNA, equal to approximately 30,000 T cell genomes. Ten immunoSEQ deep assay plates were used to sequence unsorted PBMC genomic DNA. Purified libraries were quantified with a Qubit 3.0 fluorometer, sized on a Bioanalyzer 2100, and re-quantified with the KAPA Library Quantification kit. Every immunoSEQ 96-well plate was sequenced on a dedicated single-read 150-cycle Illumina NextSeq 550 flow cell. As for the original processing: Because only junctional sequences without quality scores were contained in the immunoSEQ output, filtering matching that applied to full-length reads could not be performed. Sequences were annotated with PyIR, a Python wrapper for IgBLAST v1.9, and V/J genes and CDR3 were assigned using IMGT germline references. Any read was removed if the V/J assignment was weak (E-value above 1e-6), the CDR3 was missing, or the read contained stop codons, out-of-frame junctions, or ambiguous translated residues. A V3J clonotype was defined by an identical inferred V gene, J gene, and CDR3 amino acid sequence. Percentage overlap between repertoires was calculated by dividing the number of shared unique clonotypes by the size of the smaller repertoire. Three approaches were used to assess repertoire richness: RTK rarefaction, the Chao1 estimator, and Recon v2.1 estimates of unobserved clonotypes. The immuneACCESS repertoire file appears here via TCRdb, limited to in-frame rearrangements. These files lack a portion of the clones; in checked studies, under half of the deficit traces to unresolved V genes, and the cause of the others is not known. V and J calls and clone size are given by that table; D and trimming were obtained from the DNA. The sample contains roughly 450,000 clones, 70% to 80% of them found a single time. The ten largest account for 10% to 15% of the sample.

On this clone: It has no known antigen specificity. No base-level quality is on record; no much larger clone is a single base apart.

Healthy HIV-negative adults with no recently reported acute infections or vaccinations were included as donors. Every donor was a Caucasian adult living in Nashville, Tennessee, USA. For unsorted samples, approximately 89 million PBMCs were counted, and genomic DNA was extracted using the QIAamp DNA Blood Mini kit. After blood collection by leukapheresis, PBMCs were isolated using Ficoll-Histopaque density gradient centrifugation and then cryopreserved in the vapor phase of liquid nitrogen. The CDR3 covers 11 residues, taking in both the cysteine and the phenylalanine. Only the CDR3 portion is preserved as DNA: 33 bases, with reading frame beginning at the first base. Reading the germline V gene (reference sequence) gives CDR1 SEHNR and CDR2 FQNEAQ. V and J are truncated by 4 bases and 2 bases respectively, leaving an intervening sequence of 2 bases.

The rearrangement combines TRBV7-9 with TRBJ2-5, with an unclear D gene assignment. Sequenced material: PBMCs. This receptor was taken from a middle-aged woman in good health. Some clones in this sample may be carry-over from other donors' samples. The nucleotides read TGTGCCAGCAGCTGGCAAGAGACCCAGTACTTC. The encoded protein is CASSWQETQYF.